This entry describes one TCR beta chain. Antigen specificity is unknown. This sample is drawn from a study of beta chain features in type 1 diabetes. Study conclusions and caveats: Moderately but significantly shorter TCRB CDR3s were found in Type 1 diabetes patients in all four CD4+ subsets. Healthy donors had naive, central memory and Treg TCRB repertoires that appeared less similar than those seen among patients.

Trimming pared 7 bases from V and 5 bases from J, leaving 6 bases between. Germline assignment: CDR1 SNHLY and CDR2 FYNNEI. This CDR3 is built from 11 residues. Expressed TCRB transcripts were sequenced, since all the RNA that had been isolated was reverse transcribed. Produced via immunoSEQ multiplex PCR; TCRdb's table is partial and in-frame only. The sample has around 240,000 clones; roughly 70% are singletons. This chain joins TRBV2 and TRBJ2-1; D gene unclear. The sequence was collected from a man aged 25 to 45 in good health. The sequenced sample consisted of naive CD4+ T cells from blood. The DNA of the CDR3 is TGTGCCAGCATGGGCCACAATGAGCAGTTCTTC. It encodes CASMGHNEQFF.